This T cell receptor (beta chain) was recovered during a study of identical twins. Study results and limitations: In cord blood, abundant beta clonotypes had fewer insertions; memory showed no trend.

The sample holds a few counts of this clonotype. What it recognizes is unknown. TCRdb recomputed calls from the 5' RACE reads with MiXCR, one row per CDR3 protein. Among 600,000 to 800,000 distinct CDR3 sequences listed, around 21% were seen once. These data also featured in a second study, about T cells expressing NK-cell markers. That source reports: Researchers report these clonotypes also headed the CD3+CD56-NKG2C+ fraction in four donors. Uncertainty persisted over the HCMV specificity of expanded NKG2C+ T cell clones.

The sequence came from a woman between 18 and 30 years old in good health. Sequencing was done on a sample of PBMCs.

CDR3 in DNA: TGTGCCAGCCTAGCGGGAGTCTACGAGCAGTACTTC. Its translation is CASLAGVYEQYF. This chain links TRBV2 with TRBJ2-7; 10 bases are shared with TRBD2. Losses at the gene ends were 8 bases for V and 3 bases for J; bases not matched to a gene: 1. Germline V gene sequence: CDR1 SNHLY, CDR2 FYNNEI. This CDR3 is 12 amino acids long.